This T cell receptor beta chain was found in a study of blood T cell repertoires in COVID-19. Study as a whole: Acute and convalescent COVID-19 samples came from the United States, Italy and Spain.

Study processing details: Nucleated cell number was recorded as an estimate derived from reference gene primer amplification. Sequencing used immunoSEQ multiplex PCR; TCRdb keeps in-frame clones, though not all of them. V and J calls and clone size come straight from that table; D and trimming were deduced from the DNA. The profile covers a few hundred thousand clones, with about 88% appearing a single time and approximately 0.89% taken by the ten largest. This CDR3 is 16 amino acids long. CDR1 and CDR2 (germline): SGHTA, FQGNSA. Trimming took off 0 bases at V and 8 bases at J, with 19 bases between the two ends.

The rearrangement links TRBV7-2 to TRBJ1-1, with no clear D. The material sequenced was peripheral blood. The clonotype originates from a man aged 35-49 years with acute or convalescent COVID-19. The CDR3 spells CASSLAGRGGRREAFF. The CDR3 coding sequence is TGTGCCAGCAGCTTAGCGGGGAGAGGAGGGAGGCGAGAAGCTTTCTTT.